This T cell receptor beta chain was identified during a study of blood T cell repertoires in COVID-19. The CDR3 loop spans 13 amino acids. V gave up 7 bases and J gave up 4 bases, with 13 bases separating them. Germline values: CDR1 SNHLY, CDR2 FYNNEI. Sequencing used immunoSEQ multiplex PCR; TCRdb keeps in-frame clones, though not all of them. The table shows around 40,000 clones, with about 90% occurring only once. Sequencing input: peripheral blood. The origin of this receptor is a man aged 55 to 69 with COVID-19, enrolled during active disease. The chain uses TRBV2 and TRBJ2-5; maybe TRBD2 (5 bases). CDR3 in amino acids: CASNIGVAETQYF. For the CDR3, the DNA is TGTGCCAGCAATATCGGGGTCGCAGAGACCCAGTACTTC.